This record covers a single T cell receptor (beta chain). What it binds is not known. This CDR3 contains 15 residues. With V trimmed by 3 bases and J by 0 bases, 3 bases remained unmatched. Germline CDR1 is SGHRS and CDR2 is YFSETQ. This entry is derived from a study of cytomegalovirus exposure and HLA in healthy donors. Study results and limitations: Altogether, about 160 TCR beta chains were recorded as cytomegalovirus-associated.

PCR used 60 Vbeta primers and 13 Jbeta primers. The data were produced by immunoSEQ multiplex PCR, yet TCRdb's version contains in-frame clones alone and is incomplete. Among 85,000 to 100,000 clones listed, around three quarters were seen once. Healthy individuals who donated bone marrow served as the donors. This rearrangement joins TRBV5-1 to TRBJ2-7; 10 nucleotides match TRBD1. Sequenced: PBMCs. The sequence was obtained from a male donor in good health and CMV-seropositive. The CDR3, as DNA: TGCGCCAGCAGCTGGACAGGGGGTGGCTCCTACGAGCAGTACTTC. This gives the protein CASSWTGGGSYEQYF.